This T cell receptor (beta chain) was recovered during a study of shared clonotypes between healthy human individuals. Details on this clone: The target antigen is unknown.

The V gene's germline CDR1 is SGHRS and CDR2 YFSETQ. The CDR3 totals 15 residues. V lost 7 bases to trimming and J lost 4 bases, with 18 bases between them. Overall study results and limits: The diversity represented, both genetic and in exposure history, was limited by few donors. Among donors, the sharing of clonotypes was expected to be influenced by sequencing depth.

Sequencing used immunoSEQ multiplex PCR; TCRdb keeps in-frame clones, though not all of them. The table includes approximately 2.1 million clones, 80% to 95% detected once. The genes are TRBV5-1 and TRBJ2-1; no firm D call. Source material: naive CD4+ T cells from PBMCs. This sample's subset: CD45RA+ positively selected. The receptor's source is a man aged 18 to 35 in good health. Some clones in this sample may be carry-over from other donors' samples. The CDR3 DNA follows: TGCGCCAGCCAGAGTAGTGGCCTAAAATACAATGAGCAGTTCTTC. Translation: CASQSSGLKYNEQFF.